This TCR beta chain was sequenced during a study of post-analysis software for immune sequencing data. Presence of unique molecular identifiers characterized the TCR beta cDNA libraries. Around 460,000 cDNA molecules came from about 1 to 10 million T cells. TCRdb itself ran the PCR reads through MiXCR, one entry per CDR3 protein. The table lists roughly 540,000 distinct CDR3 sequences, 30% to 40% of them singletons. This clonotype appeared a few times. Its antigen is still unknown. General study findings and limits: Patients with multiple sclerosis recorded significantly lower normalized Chao1 diversity than controls, the study found.

The clonotype comes from a girl aged 2-17 years with multiple sclerosis. Sequencing input: blood.

CDR3 in amino acids: CSVEDHGFRNTEAFF. The CDR3 DNA sequence: TGCAGCGTTGAAGATCATGGGTTCAGGAACACTGAAGCTTTCTTT. The rearrangement uses TRBV29-1 and TRBJ1-1; D remains unclear. V shed 0 bases and J shed 1 base, with 12 bases lying between them. Per germline, CDR1 SQVTM and CDR2 ANQGSEA. The CDR3 covers 15 residues. Full variable domain (remainder filled in from reference TRBV29-1 and TRBJ1-1): SAVISQKPSRDICQRGTSLTIQCQVDSQVTMMFWYRQQPGQSLTLIATANQGSEATYESGFVIDKFPISRPNLTFSTLTVSNMSPEDSSIYLCSVEDHGFRNTEAFFGQGTRLTVV.